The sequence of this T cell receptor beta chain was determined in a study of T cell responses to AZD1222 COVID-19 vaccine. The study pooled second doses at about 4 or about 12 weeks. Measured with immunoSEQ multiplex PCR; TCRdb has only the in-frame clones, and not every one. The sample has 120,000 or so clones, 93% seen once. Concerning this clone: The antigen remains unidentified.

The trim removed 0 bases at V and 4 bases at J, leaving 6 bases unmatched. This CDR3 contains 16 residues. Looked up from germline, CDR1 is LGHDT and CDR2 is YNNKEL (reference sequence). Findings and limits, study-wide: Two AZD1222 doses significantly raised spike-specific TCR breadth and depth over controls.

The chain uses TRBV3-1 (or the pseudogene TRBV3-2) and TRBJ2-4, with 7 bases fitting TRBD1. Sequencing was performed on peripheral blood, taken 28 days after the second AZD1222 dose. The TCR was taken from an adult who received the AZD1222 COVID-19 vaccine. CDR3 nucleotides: TGTGCCAGCAGCCAAGAGGACGGGACAGAAAAAAACATTCAGTACTTC. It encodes CASSQEDGTEKNIQYF.